A single sample is the source of the 10 T cell receptor beta chains below, sequenced in a study of blood T cell repertoires in COVID-19. The method was immunoSEQ multiplex PCR; TCRdb's version includes in-frame clones alone and lacks a portion of them. The repertoire holds about 230,000 clones, with more than 70% as singletons. Material for sequencing was PBMCs or T cells enriched from blood (not recorded which). These receptors were taken from a woman aged 40 to 50 with acute COVID-19.

The J gene is TRBJ1-2, the V gene TRBV5-6; TRBD1 is a possible D gene (5 bases). Trimming pared 4 bases from V and 4 bases from J, leaving 17 bases between. This CDR3 contains 15 residues. The germline V gene encodes CDR1 SGHDT and CDR2 YYEEEE. The CDR3 loop is CASSLRTRRSYGYTF. Written as DNA, the CDR3 is TGTGCCAGCAGCCTCAGGACAAGGCGATCCTATGGCTACACCTTC.

The chain uses TRBV27 and TRBJ1-5; D gene uncertain. Looked up from germline, CDR1 is MNHEY and CDR2 is SMNVEV (reference sequence). The V and J ends lost 2 bases and 6 bases respectively, with 8 bases between them. The CDR3 loop spans 13 amino acids. CDR3 loop: CASSLRRAQPQHF. The CDR3 DNA is TGTGCCAGCAGTTTACGGAGGGCTCAGCCCCAGCATTTT.

V is TRBV9 and J is TRBJ2-5, with TRBD1 matching over 11 bases. The CDR3 consists of 12 residues. V gave up 3 bases and J gave up 13 bases; unmatched junction bases: 5. The V gene's germline CDR1 is SGDLS and CDR2 YYNGEE. The DNA of the CDR3 is TGTGCCAGCAGCGAGGACAGGGGGCGCCCGTACTTC. Translated, it gives CASSEDRGRPYF. The whole variable domain, filled in from reference TRBV9 and TRBJ2-5, reads DSGVTQTPKHLITATGQRVTLRCSPRSGDLSVYWYQQSLDQGLQFLIQYYNGEERAKGNILERFSAQQFPDLHSELNLSSLELGDSALYFCASSEDRGRPYFGPGTRLLVL.

This clone has just a few counts. The gene calls are TRBV5-1 and TRBJ1-2; 9 bases agree with TRBD1. The CDR3 length is 14 residues. Germline lookup yields CDR1 SGHRS and CDR2 YFSETQ. V was clipped by 3 bases and J by 2 bases; unmatched bases: 2. CDR3 bases: TGCGCCAGCAGCTCGGGGACAGGGAACTATGGCTACACCTTC. Amino acids: CASSSGTGNYGYTF.

This clone was found a few times. The V call is TRBV19, the J call TRBJ1-2, with a tentative D call TRBD1 (6 bases). Deletions cut 11 bases from V and 8 bases from J, with 18 bases between. This CDR3 region has 12 residues. The germline V gene has CDR1 LNHDA and CDR2 SQIVND (reference sequence). CDR3 residues: CAGGREMTGYTF. The CDR3 DNA follows: TGTGCCGGGGGCAGGGAAATGACCGGCTACACCTTC.

This chain uses TRBV6-2 or TRBV6-3 with TRBJ1-1; no definite D call. V was shortened by 1 base and J by 4 bases, with 10 bases between the two germline ends. There are 14 residues in the CDR3. Germline assignment: CDR1 MNHEY and CDR2 SVGEGT. The CDR3 DNA sequence: TGTGCCAGCAGTTACTTCCCGGGGAGCACTGAAGCTTTCTTT. Its translation is CASSYFPGSTEAFF.

This sequence joins TRBV12-5 and TRBJ2-5; 9 nucleotides match TRBD1. Germline V gene lookup returns CDR1 LGHNT and CDR2 FRNRAP. The V and J ends lost 4 bases and 4 bases, in that order; junction bases with no gene match: 7. This CDR3 region has 15 residues. The CDR3 DNA follows: TGTGCTAGTGGTTCCGGACAGGGGAAGAGAGAGACCCAGTACTTC. This gives the protein CASGSGQGKRETQYF.

This clone was seen only a few times. V gene TRBV5-1 combines with J gene TRBJ1-2; no firm D call. CDR3 length equals 16 residues. The V end lost 0 bases, the J end lost 4 bases, and 16 bases lay between the germline ends. Germline CDR1 SGHRS, CDR2 YFSETQ. The chain's CDR3 is CASSLGGDSYPYGYTF. CDR3 DNA sequence: TGCGCCAGCAGCTTGGGTGGAGATTCCTACCCCTATGGCTACACCTTC.

The chain couples TRBV4-2 to TRBJ1-1; no clear D gene. Trimming removed 1 base from V and 1 base from J, with 7 bases in between. Germline V gene sequence: CDR1 LGHNA, CDR2 YNFKEQ. The CDR3 has 14 residues. The CDR3 DNA is TGTGCCAGCAGCCAAGGTGGCGGGAACACTGAAGCTTTCTTT. Translating it yields CASSQGGGNTEAFF.

This sequence joins TRBV7-2 and TRBJ2-3; 10 positions match TRBD2. V trimming: 4 bases; J trimming: 4 bases; junction bases outside the gene matches: 11. In germline, CDR1 is SGHTA, CDR2 FQGNSA. This CDR3 spans 17 amino acids. CDR3 amino acids: CASSYNSGRPGADTQYF. CDR3 nucleotide sequence: TGTGCCAGCAGCTACAATAGCGGGAGGCCGGGGGCAGATACGCAGTATTTT.